This is a list of T cell receptor beta chains from one sample in a study of cytomegalovirus exposure and HLA in healthy donors. Method: immunoSEQ multiplex PCR; TCRdb's copy keeps in-frame clones and lacks some. There are 150,000 or so clones in the sample; about 80% occur only once, and roughly 0.7% lies in the top ten. Sequencing input: PBMCs. Receptors originate from a male donor in good health and CMV-seronegative. The CDR3 runs from the conserved cysteine through the conserved F or W. Each record gives: clone size, J gene, D gene, V gene, CDR3 protein, CDR3 DNA. The D gene is left open where the match is weak. Not every row has a clone size; where given, it reads once, few, many or a size class.

. | TRBJ2-7 | . | TRBV19 | CASSRSLSSYEQYF | TGTGCCAGTAGCCGATCTCTTAGCTCCTACGAGCAGTACTTC
. | TRBJ2-1 | TRBD2 | TRBV6-5 | CASSYVSGIEQFF | TGTGCCAGCAGTTACGTTAGCGGGATCGAGCAGTTCTTC
. | TRBJ1-2 | TRBD1 | TRBV5-6 | CASSEGQGGNYGYTF | TGTGCCAGCAGCGAAGGACAGGGCGGCAACTATGGCTACACCTTC
. | TRBJ2-7 | . | TRBV4-2 | CASSQAPTVAYEQYF | TGTGCCAGCAGCCAAGCGCCTACTGTCGCCTACGAGCAGTACTTC
. | TRBJ2-3 | TRBD1 | TRBV29-1 | CSVVQGALADTQYF | TGCAGCGTTGTTCAGGGGGCGCTTGCAGATACGCAGTATTTT
. | TRBJ2-1 | TRBD2 | TRBV7-8 | CASSPLAGGRIKYEQFF | TGTGCCAGCAGCCCTTTAGCGGGAGGAAGGATCAAGTATGAGCAGTTCTTC
. | TRBJ2-5 | . | TRBV4-3 | CASSQDNLLARPWETQYF | TGCGCCAGCAGCCAAGATAATTTGCTAGCGCGCCCTTGGGAGACCCAGTACTTC
. | TRBJ2-1 | TRBD2 | TRBV5-1 | CASSATSGGYNEQFF | TGCGCCAGCAGCGCCACTAGCGGGGGCTACAATGAGCAGTTCTTC
. | TRBJ2-5 | TRBD2 | TRBV11-3 | CASSLGGWTSGEETQYF | TGTGCCAGCAGCTTAGGGGGGTGGACTAGCGGGGAAGAGACCCAGTACTTC
. | TRBJ2-5 | TRBD1 | TRBV5-1 | CASSLGDRVSQETQYF | TGCGCCAGCAGCTTGGGGGACAGGGTAAGCCAAGAGACCCAGTACTTC
. | TRBJ2-5 | . | TRBV28 | CASSPSLRGETQYF | TGTGCCAGCAGCCCCTCGTTGCGCGGGGAGACCCAGTACTTC
. | TRBJ1-1 | TRBD1 | TRBV30 | CAWSLLQGRTEAFF | TGTGCCTGGAGTTTGTTACAGGGGCGGACTGAAGCTTTCTTT
. | TRBJ2-2 | TRBD2 | TRBV6-5 | CASSWTSGYTGELFF | TGTGCCAGCAGTTGGACTAGCGGTTACACCGGGGAGCTGTTTTTT
. | TRBJ2-1 | . | TRBV7-3 | CASSGLHNEQFF | TGTGCCAGCTCCGGACTCCACAATGAGCAGTTCTTC
. | TRBJ2-6 | . | TRBV18 | CASSRDSPSGANVLTF | TGTGCCAGCTCACGAGACAGTCCTTCTGGGGCCAACGTCCTGACTTTC
. | TRBJ1-5 | . | TRBV9 | CASSVEGSNQPQHF | TGTGCCAGCAGCGTAGAGGGGAGCAATCAGCCCCAGCATTTT
few | TRBJ1-5 | . | TRBV23-1 | CASSQFREGNQPQHF | TGCGCCAGCAGTCAATTCAGGGAGGGCAATCAGCCCCAGCATTTT
. | TRBJ2-1 | . | TRBV29-1 | CSVAVLQGLNEQFF | TGCAGCGTTGCCGTCCTACAGGGTCTCAATGAGCAGTTCTTC
. | TRBJ2-2 | . | TRBV7-2 | CASSLQFTGELFF | TGTGCCAGCAGCCTCCAGTTCACCGGGGAGCTGTTTTTT
. | TRBJ1-1 | . | TRBV29-1 | CSRLQGDGTEAFF | TGCAGCAGATTACAGGGTGATGGCACTGAAGCTTTCTTT
. | TRBJ2-3 | TRBD1 | TRBV7-3 | CASSLPGQAGTDTQYF | TGTGCCAGCAGCTTACCTGGACAGGCGGGCACAGATACGCAGTATTTT
. | TRBJ1-1 | TRBD1 | TRBV7-9 | CASSWDRNTEAFF | TGTGCCAGCAGTTGGGACAGGAACACTGAAGCTTTCTTT
. | TRBJ2-7 | TRBD2 | TRBV18 | CASSPSGLAGGYEQYF | TGTGCCAGCTCACCATCGGGACTAGCGGGGGGCTACGAGCAGTACTTC
. | TRBJ2-5 | TRBD2 | TRBV7-3 | CASSPGTSGGGETQYF | TGTGCCAGCAGTCCCGGGACTAGCGGGGGCGGCGAGACCCAGTACTTC
. | TRBJ2-1 | TRBD1 | TRBV5-1 | CASSSGQFYNEQFF | TGCGCCAGCAGCTCGGGACAGTTCTACAATGAGCAGTTCTTC
. | TRBJ2-7 | TRBD2 | TRBV11-3 | CASSLGEGRQYF | TGTGCCAGCAGCTTAGGGGAGGGAAGGCAGTACTTC
. | TRBJ1-1 | . | TRBV6-5 | CASVLGEGSTEAFF | TGTGCCAGCGTCCTAGGGGAGGGATCCACTGAAGCTTTCTTT
. | TRBJ2-3 | . | TRBV6-6 | CASKGLYTDTQYF | TGTGCCAGCAAGGGACTGTACACAGATACGCAGTATTTT
. | TRBJ2-7 | . | TRBV5-1 | CASSLDRSSYEQYF | TGCGCCAGCAGCTTGGACAGGAGCTCCTACGAGCAGTACTTC
. | TRBJ1-2 | TRBD1 | TRBV27 | CASSLQGQGGGYTF | TGTGCCAGCAGTTTACAGGGACAGGGAGGTGGCTACACCTTC
. | TRBJ1-2 | TRBD1 | TRBV6-5 | CASKDRAYGYTF | TGTGCCAGCAAAGACAGGGCTTATGGCTACACCTTC
. | TRBJ2-2 | . | TRBV14 | CASRMVGGTGELFF | TGTGCCAGCAGAATGGTGGGGGGCACCGGGGAGCTGTTTTTT
. | TRBJ1-1 | . | TRBV28 | CASSFQGSTEAFF | TGTGCCAGCAGTTTCCAGGGTAGCACTGAAGCTTTCTTT
. | TRBJ2-3 | TRBD2 | TRBV27 | CASSWVGGSTDTQYF | TGTGCCAGCAGTTGGGTGGGGGGGAGCACAGATACGCAGTATTTT
. | TRBJ1-1 | TRBD1 | TRBV29-1 | CSVPGQGINTEAFF | TGCAGCGTTCCCGGACAGGGTATTAACACTGAAGCTTTCTTT
. | TRBJ1-2 | . | TRBV18 | CASSPGLWQEANYGYTF | TGTGCCAGCTCACCAGGTCTCTGGCAGGAGGCTAACTATGGCTACACCTTC
few | TRBJ2-7 | TRBD1 | TRBV15 | CATSRGTGATYEQYF | TGTGCCACCAGCAGAGGGACAGGGGCGACCTACGAGCAGTACTTC
. | TRBJ2-3 | TRBD2 | TRBV11-3 | CASSLGGLASTDTQYF | TGTGCCAGCAGCTTAGGGGGACTAGCGAGCACAGATACGCAGTATTTT
once | TRBJ2-7 | . | TRBV5-6 | CASSFGPGAEQYF | TGTGCCAGCAGCTTTGGTCCAGGCGCCGAGCAGTACTTC
few | TRBJ2-1 | . | TRBV4-3 | CASSQELSSPDNEQFF | TGCGCCAGCAGCCAAGAGTTGAGCTCCCCGGACAATGAGCAGTTCTTC
. | TRBJ1-1 | TRBD1 | TRBV7-9 | CASSLDRGRDTEAFF | TGTGCCAGCAGCCTGGACAGGGGGCGGGACACTGAAGCTTTCTTT
. | TRBJ1-2 | . | TRBV12-5 | CASGLVLGRGFNGYTF | TGTGCTAGTGGTTTGGTCTTGGGCAGGGGCTTCAATGGCTACACCTTC
. | TRBJ2-1 | TRBD2 | TRBV30 | CAWCPETSGNEQFF | TGTGCCTGGTGCCCGGAGACTAGCGGCAATGAGCAGTTCTTC
few | TRBJ2-7 | . | TRBV25-1 | CASSFNTGKNYEQYF | TGTGCCAGCAGTTTTAACACGGGTAAGAACTACGAGCAGTACTTC
. | TRBJ2-2 | . | TRBV5-1 | CASTLPGGELFF | TGCGCCAGCACCCTCCCCGGGGGGGAGCTGTTTTTT